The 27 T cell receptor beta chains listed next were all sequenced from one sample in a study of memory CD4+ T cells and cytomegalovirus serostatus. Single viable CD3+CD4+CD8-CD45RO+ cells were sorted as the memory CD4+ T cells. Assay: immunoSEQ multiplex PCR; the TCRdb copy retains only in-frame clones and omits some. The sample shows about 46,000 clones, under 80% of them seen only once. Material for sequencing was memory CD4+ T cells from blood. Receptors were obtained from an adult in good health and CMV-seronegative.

CDR3 loop: CASSPGRMSMNTEAFF. CDR3 DNA sequence: TGTGCCAGCAGCCCTGGACGGATGTCCATGAACACTGAAGCTTTCTTT. The J gene is TRBJ1-1, the V gene TRBV5-6; D remains unclear. The ends were cut back, 4 bases at V and 0 bases at J, with 16 bases in the middle. There are 16 residues in the CDR3. Germline-derived CDR1 and CDR2 are SGHDT and YYEEEE.

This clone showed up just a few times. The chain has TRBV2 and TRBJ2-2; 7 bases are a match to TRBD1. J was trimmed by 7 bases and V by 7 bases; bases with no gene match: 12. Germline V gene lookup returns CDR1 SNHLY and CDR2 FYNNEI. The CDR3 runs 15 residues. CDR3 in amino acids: CASTATTGINGELFF. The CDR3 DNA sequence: TGTGCCAGCACGGCCACGACAGGGATTAACGGGGAGCTGTTTTTT.

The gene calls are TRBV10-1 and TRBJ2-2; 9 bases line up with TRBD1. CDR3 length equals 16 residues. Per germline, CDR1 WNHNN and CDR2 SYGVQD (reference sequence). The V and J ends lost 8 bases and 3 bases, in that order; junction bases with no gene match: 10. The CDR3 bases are TGCGCCAGCGGGCAGAGAGGGACAGGGTACACCGGGGAGCTGTTTTTT. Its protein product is CASGQRGTGYTGELFF.

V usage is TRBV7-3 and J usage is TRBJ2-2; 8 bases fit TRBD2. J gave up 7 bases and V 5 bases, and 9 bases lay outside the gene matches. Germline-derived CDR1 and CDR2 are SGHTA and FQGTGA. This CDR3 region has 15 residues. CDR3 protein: CASSLRGGGSGELFF. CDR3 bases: TGTGCCAGCAGCCTCCGGGGGGGCGGTAGCGGGGAGCTGTTTTTT. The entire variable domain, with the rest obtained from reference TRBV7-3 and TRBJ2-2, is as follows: GAGVSQTPSNKVTEKGKYVELRCDPISGHTALYWYRQSLGQGPEFLIYFQGTGAADDSGLPNDRFFAVRPEGSVSTLKIQRTERGDSAVYLCASSLRGGGSGELFFGEGSRLTVL.

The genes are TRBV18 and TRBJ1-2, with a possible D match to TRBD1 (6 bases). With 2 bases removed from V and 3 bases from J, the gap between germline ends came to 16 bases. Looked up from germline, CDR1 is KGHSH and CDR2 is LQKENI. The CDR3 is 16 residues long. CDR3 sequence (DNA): TGTGCCAGCTCACCAGGGGGCGCGGACGAGGACTATGGCTACACCTTC. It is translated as CASSPGGADEDYGYTF.

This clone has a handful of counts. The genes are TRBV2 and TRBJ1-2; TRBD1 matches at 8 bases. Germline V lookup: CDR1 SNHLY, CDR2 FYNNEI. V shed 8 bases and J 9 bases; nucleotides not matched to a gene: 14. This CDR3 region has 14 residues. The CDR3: CASDEDREVSRYTF. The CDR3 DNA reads TGTGCCAGCGACGAGGACAGGGAAGTGTCTCGCTACACCTTC.

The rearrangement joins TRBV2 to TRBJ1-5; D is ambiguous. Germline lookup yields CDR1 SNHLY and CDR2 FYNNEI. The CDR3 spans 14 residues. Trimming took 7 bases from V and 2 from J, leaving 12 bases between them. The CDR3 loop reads CASKEKTGNQPQHF. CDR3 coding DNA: TGTGCCAGCAAGGAGAAGACGGGCAATCAGCCCCAGCATTTT.

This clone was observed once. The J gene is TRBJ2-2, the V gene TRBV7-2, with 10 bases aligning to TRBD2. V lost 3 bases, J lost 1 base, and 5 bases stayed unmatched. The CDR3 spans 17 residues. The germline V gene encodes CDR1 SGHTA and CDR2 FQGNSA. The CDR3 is CASSFTLAGGNTGELFF. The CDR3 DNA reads TGTGCCAGCAGCTTTACCTTAGCGGGGGGGAACACCGGGGAGCTGTTTTTT.

Here the CDR3 reads CASSLSPTGANYGYTF. CDR3 coding DNA: TGTGCCAGCAGCTTAAGCCCGACAGGGGCAAACTATGGCTACACCTTC. The chain combines TRBV7-3 with TRBJ1-2, with 8 nucleotides matching TRBD1. The CDR3 runs 16 residues. V dropped 1 base and J dropped 2; count of bases not matched to a gene: 6. CDR1 SGHTA and CDR2 FQGTGA come from the germline V gene.

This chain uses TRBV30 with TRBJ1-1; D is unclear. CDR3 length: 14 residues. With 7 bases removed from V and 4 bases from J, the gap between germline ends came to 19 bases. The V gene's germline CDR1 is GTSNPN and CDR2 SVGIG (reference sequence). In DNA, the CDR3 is TGTGCCTCCCCCGCTCGGGTAGGGAGCACTGAAGCTTTCTTT. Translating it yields CASPARVGSTEAFF.

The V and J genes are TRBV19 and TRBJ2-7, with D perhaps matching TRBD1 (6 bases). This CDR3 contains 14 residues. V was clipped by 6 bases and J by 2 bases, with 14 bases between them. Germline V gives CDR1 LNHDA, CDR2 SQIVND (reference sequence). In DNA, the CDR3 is TGTGCCAGTAGCCTAGGGGGAAGTACCTACGAGCAGTACTTC. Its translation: CASSLGGSTYEQYF.

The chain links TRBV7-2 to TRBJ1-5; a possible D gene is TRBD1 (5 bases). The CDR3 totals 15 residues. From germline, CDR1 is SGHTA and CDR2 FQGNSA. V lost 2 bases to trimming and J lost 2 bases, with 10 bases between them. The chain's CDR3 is CASSLRQLGNQPQHF. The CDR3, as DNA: TGTGCCAGCAGCTTACGACAGCTTGGCAATCAGCCCCAGCATTTT.

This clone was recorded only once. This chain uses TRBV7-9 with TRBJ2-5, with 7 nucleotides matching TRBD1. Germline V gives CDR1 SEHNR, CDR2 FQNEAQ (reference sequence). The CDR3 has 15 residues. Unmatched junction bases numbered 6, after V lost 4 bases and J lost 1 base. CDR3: CASSSNSGGQETQYF. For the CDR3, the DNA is TGTGCCAGCAGCTCAAATTCAGGGGGCCAAGAGACCCAGTACTTC.

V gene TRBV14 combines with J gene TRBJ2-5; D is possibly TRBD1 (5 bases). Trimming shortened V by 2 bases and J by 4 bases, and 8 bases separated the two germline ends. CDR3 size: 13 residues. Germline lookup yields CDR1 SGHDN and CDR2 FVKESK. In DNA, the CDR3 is TGTGCCAGCAGCCAAAACCAGGGAGAGACCCAGTACTTC. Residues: CASSQNQGETQYF. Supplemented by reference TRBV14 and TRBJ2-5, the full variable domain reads EAGVTQFPSHSVIEKGQTVTLRCDPISGHDNLYWYRRVMGKEIKFLLHFVKESKQDESGMPNNRFLAERTGGTYSTLKVQPAELEDSGVYFCASSQNQGETQYFGPGTRLLVL.

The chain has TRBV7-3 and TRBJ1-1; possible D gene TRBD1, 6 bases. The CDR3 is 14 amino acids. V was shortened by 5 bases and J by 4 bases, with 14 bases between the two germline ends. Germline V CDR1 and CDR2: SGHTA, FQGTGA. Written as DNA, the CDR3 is TGTGCCAGCAGCCCGATTCAGGGGACCACTGAAGCTTTCTTT. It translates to CASSPIQGTTEAFF.

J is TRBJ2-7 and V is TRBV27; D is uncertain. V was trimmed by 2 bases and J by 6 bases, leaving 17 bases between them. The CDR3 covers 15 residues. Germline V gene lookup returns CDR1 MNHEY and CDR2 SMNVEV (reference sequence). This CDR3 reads CASSLQTQIRTEQYF. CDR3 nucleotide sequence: TGTGCCAGCAGTTTACAAACCCAGATTAGAACCGAGCAGTACTTC.

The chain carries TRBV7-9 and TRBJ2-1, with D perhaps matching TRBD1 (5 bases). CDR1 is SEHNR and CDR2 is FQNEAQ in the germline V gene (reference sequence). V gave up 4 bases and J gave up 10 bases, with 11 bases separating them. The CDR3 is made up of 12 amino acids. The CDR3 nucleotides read TGTGCCAGCAGCTCTCGGACAAGGGAGCAGTTCTTC. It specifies CASSSRTREQFF.

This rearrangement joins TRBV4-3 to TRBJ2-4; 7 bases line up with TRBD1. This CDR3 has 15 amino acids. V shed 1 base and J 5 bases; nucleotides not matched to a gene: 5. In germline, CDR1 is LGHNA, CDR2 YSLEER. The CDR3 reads CASSQAPDRENIQYF. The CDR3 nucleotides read TGCGCCAGCAGCCAAGCCCCTGACAGGGAAAACATTCAGTACTTC.

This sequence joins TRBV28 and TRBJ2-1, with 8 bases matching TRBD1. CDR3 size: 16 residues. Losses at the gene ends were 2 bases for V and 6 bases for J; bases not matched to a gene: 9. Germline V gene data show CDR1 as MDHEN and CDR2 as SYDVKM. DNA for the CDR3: TGTGCCAGCAGTTTAATGGGGACAGGACGTTTCAATGAGCAGTTCTTC. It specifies CASSLMGTGRFNEQFF.

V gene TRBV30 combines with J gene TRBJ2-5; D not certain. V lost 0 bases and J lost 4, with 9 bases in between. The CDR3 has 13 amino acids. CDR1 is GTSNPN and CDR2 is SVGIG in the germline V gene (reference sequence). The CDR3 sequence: CAWSVHPSETQYF. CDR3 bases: TGTGCCTGGAGTGTACATCCCTCAGAGACCCAGTACTTC.

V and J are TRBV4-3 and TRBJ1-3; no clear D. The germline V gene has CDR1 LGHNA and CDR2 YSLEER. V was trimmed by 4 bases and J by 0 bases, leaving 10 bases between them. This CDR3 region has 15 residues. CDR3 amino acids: CASSRFGISGNTIYF. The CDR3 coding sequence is TGCGCCAGCAGCCGGTTTGGGATCTCTGGAAACACCATATATTTT.

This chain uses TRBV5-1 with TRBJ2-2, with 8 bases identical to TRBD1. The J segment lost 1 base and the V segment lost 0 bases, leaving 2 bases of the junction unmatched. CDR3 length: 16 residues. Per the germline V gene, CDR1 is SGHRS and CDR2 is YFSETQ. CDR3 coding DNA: TGCGCCAGCAGCTTGGGTGGGACAGGGAACACCGGGGAGCTGTTTTTT. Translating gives CASSLGGTGNTGELFF. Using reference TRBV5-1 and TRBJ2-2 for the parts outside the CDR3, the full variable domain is KAGVTQTPRYLIKTRGQQVTLSCSPISGHRSVSWYQQTPGQGLQFLFEYFSETQRNKGNFPGRFSGRQFSNSRSEMNVSTLELGDSALYLCASSLGGTGNTGELFFGEGSRLTVL.

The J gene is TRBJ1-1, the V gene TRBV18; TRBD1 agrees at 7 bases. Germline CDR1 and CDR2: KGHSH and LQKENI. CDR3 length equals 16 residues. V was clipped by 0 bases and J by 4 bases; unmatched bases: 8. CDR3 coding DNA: TGTGCCAGCTCACCACCTCCTACAGGGGACCTCACTGAAGCTTTCTTT. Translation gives CASSPPPTGDLTEAFF. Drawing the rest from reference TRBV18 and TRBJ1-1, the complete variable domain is NAGVMQNPRHLVRRRGQEARLRCSPMKGHSHVYWYRQLPEEGLKFMVYLQKENIIDESGMPKERFSAEFPKEGPSILRIQQVVRGDSAAYFCASSPPPTGDLTEAFFGQGTRLTVV.

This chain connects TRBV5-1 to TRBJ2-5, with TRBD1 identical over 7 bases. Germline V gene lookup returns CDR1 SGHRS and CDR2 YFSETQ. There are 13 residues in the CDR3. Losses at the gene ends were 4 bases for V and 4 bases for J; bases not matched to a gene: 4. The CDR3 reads CASSRTGSETQYF. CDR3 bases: TGCGCCAGCAGCAGGACAGGTTCAGAGACCCAGTACTTC.

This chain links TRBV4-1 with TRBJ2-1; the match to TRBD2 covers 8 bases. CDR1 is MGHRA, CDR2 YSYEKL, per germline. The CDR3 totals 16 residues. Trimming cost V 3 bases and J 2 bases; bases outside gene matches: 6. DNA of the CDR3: TGCGCCAGCAGCCAGACTAGCGTATGGACCTACAATGAGCAGTTCTTC. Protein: CASSQTSVWTYNEQFF.

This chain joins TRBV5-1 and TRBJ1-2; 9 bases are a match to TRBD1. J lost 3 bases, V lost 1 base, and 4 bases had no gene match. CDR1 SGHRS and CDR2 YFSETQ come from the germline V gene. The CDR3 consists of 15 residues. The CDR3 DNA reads TGCGCCAGCAGCTTGTTACAGGGGGCGGACTATGGCTACACCTTC. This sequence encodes CASSLLQGADYGYTF.

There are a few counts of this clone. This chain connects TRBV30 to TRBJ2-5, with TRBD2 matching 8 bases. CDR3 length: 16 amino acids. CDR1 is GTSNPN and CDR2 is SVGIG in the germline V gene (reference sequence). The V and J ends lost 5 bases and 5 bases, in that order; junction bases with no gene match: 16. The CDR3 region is CAWRSGGPVFGETQYF. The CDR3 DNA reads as TGTGCCTGGCGGAGCGGGGGCCCCGTTTTTGGGGAGACCCAGTACTTC. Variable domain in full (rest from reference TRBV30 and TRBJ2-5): SQTIHQWPATLVQPVGSPLSLECTVEGTSNPNLYWYRQAAGRGLQLLFYSVGIGQISSEVPQNLSASRPQDRQFILSSKKLLLSDSGFYLCAWRSGGPVFGETQYFGPGTRLLVL.